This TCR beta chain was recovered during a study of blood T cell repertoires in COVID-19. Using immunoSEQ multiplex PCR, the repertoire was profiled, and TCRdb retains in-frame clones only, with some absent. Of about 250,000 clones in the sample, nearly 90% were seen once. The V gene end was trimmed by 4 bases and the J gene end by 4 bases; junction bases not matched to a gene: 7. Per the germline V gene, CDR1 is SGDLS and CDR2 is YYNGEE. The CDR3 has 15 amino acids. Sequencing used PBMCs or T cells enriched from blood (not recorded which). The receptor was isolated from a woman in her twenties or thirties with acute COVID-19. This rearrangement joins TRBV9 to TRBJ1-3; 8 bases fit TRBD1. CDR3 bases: TGTGCCAGCAGCCCCATGACAGGGGCGGGAAACACCATATATTTT. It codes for CASSPMTGAGNTIYF.